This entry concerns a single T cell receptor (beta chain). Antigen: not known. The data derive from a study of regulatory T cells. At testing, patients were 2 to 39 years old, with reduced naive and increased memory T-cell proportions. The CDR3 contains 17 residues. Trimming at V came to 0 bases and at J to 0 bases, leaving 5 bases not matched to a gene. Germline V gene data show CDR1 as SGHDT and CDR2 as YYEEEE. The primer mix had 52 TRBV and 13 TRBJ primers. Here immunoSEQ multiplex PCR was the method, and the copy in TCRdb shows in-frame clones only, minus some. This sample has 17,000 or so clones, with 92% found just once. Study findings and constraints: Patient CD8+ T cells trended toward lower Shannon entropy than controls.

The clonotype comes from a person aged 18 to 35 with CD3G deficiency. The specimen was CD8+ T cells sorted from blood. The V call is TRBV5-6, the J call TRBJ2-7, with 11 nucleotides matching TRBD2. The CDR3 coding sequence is TGTGCCAGCAGCTTGGCGACTAGCGGGGTCAGCTCCTACGAGCAGTACTTC. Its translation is CASSLATSGVSSYEQYF. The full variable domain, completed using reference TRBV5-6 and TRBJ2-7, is DAGVTQSPTHLIKTRGQQVTLRCSPKSGHDTVSWYQQALGQGPQFIFQYYEEEERQRGNFPDRFSGHQFPNYSSELNVNALLLGDSALYLCASSLATSGVSSYEQYFGPGTRLTVT.